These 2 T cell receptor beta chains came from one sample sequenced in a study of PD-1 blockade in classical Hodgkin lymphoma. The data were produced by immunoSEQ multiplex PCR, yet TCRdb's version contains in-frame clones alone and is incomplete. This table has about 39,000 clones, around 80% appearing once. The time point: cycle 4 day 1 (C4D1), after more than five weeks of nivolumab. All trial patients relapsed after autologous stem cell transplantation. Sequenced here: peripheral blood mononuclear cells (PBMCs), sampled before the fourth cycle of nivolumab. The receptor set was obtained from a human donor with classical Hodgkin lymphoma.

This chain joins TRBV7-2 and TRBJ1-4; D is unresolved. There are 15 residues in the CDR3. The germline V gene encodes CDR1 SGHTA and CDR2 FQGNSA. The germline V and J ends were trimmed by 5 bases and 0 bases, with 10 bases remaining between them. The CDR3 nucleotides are TGTGCCAGCAGCACACAGCCTGCAACTAATGAAAAACTGTTTTTT. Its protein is CASSTQPATNEKLFF.

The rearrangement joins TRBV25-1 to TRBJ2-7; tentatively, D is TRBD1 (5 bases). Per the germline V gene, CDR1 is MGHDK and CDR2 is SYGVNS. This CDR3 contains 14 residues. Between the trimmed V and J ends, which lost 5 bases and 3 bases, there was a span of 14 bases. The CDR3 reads CASSLTPQGYEQYF. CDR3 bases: TGTGCCAGCAGTCTAACACCTCAGGGCTACGAGCAGTACTTC.